These 28 T cell receptor beta chains were sequenced from one sample in a study of T cell repertoires in cytomegalovirus infection. TCRdb re-called the reads through MiXCR, storing one row per CDR3 protein. Of about 310,000 distinct CDR3 sequences in the sample, around a sixth are singletons; the top ten hold about 12%. The sequencing input was PBMCs. The receptors stem from a human donor in good health (CMV status not recorded). Some clones in this sample may be carry-over from other donors' samples.

This clonotype was observed a few times. V and J are TRBV5-6 and TRBJ1-5; D gene uncertain. The CDR3 loop spans 17 amino acids. Trimming removed 1 base from V and 4 bases from J, with 18 bases in between. Germline assignment: CDR1 SGHDT and CDR2 YYEEEE. This chain's CDR3 is CASSLMASFGGNQPQHF. The DNA for the CDR3 is TGTGCCAGCAGCTTGATGGCAAGTTTTGGTGGTAATCAGCCCCAGCATTTT.

A few counts support this clonotype. V is TRBV6-1 and J is TRBJ1-5; weak D call: TRBD1 (5 bases). Trimming took off 3 bases at V and 5 bases at J, with 14 bases between the two ends. CDR1 and CDR2 from the germline V gene are MNHNS and SASEGT. This CDR3 region has 15 residues. CDR3 sequence (DNA): TGTGCCAGCAGTGAGGATGGCAGGGCTGATCAGCCCCAGCATTTT. The encoded protein is CASSEDGRADQPQHF.

This chain links TRBV6-4 with TRBJ1-2; D is uncertain. With 1 base removed from V and 6 bases from J, the gap between germline ends came to 9 bases. The CDR3 spans 13 residues. Looked up from germline, CDR1 is MRHNA and CDR2 is SNTAGT. This CDR3 is CASSDWGHHGYTF. The CDR3 coding sequence is TGTGCCAGCAGTGACTGGGGTCACCATGGCTACACCTTC.

This clonotype was picked up a small number of times. The J gene is TRBJ2-7, the V gene TRBV20-1; D may be TRBD2 (6 bases). The V and J ends lost 3 bases and 0 bases respectively, with 9 bases between them. The CDR3 runs 13 residues. Germline CDR1 reads DFQATT; CDR2 reads SNEGSKA (reference sequence). CDR3 in DNA: TGCAGTGCTAGTAGGGACTTCTCCTACGAGCAGTACTTC. Encoded protein: CSASRDFSYEQYF.

This clonotype was picked up a small number of times. This rearrangement joins TRBV4-1 to TRBJ1-5; weak D call: TRBD1 (5 bases). The CDR3 consists of 17 residues. Germline CDR1 MGHRA, CDR2 YSYEKL. Trimming removed 0 bases at V and 0 bases at J, with 12 bases between. CDR3 protein: CASSQDSQQDSNQPQHF. The CDR3 coding sequence is TGCGCCAGCAGCCAAGATTCGCAACAGGATAGCAATCAGCCCCAGCATTTT.

This clonotype was recorded a few times. The chain joins TRBV7-2 to TRBJ1-5; D is unclear. Germline V gene data show CDR1 as SGHTA and CDR2 as FQGNSA. CDR3 length: 15 amino acids. V gave up 2 bases and J gave up 5 bases, with 13 bases separating them. Written as DNA, the CDR3 is TGTGCCAGCAGCTTATCCTCCGGACGGCATCAGCCCCAGCATTTT. Translated, it gives CASSLSSGRHQPQHF.

The chain carries TRBV4-1 and TRBJ1-2, with D uncertain. V was trimmed by 1 base and J by 3 bases, leaving 12 bases between them. CDR3 length: 15 residues. Germline V lookup: CDR1 MGHRA, CDR2 YSYEKL. The CDR3 is CASSQVGKGDYGYTF. The CDR3 DNA reads as TGCGCCAGCAGCCAAGTGGGCAAAGGAGACTATGGCTACACCTTC.

This clonotype was recorded many times. CDR3 amino acids: CASSRTHSGNTIYF. In DNA form, the CDR3 reads TGTGCCAGCAGCCGTACACACTCTGGAAACACCATATATTTT. The chain couples TRBV7-6 to TRBJ1-3; D unresolved. Germline V CDR1 and CDR2: SGHVS, FNYEAQ. The V gene lost 5 bases and the J gene lost 0 bases, with 8 bases spanning the gap. The CDR3 runs 14 residues.

In its sample, this clonotype was seen many times. The rearrangement joins TRBV11-2 to TRBJ2-4; 9 bases match TRBD1. The germline V gene has CDR1 SGHAT and CDR2 FQNNGV. Trimming cost V 1 base and J 8 bases; bases outside gene matches: 3. This CDR3 comprises 14 residues. This CDR3 reads CASSLGDRAYIQYF. CDR3 bases: TGTGCCAGCAGCTTAGGGGACAGGGCATACATTCAGTACTTC.

This sequence joins TRBV4-2 and TRBJ2-3; D may correspond to TRBD1 or TRBD2 (6 bases each). V was cut by 3 bases and J by 1 base, with 14 bases left in between. Germline loops: CDR1 LGHNA, CDR2 YNFKEQ. This CDR3 region has 16 residues. Here the CDR3 DNA reads TGTGCCAGCAGCCAGGGGGCGGGACTGGGCACAGATACGCAGTATTTT. Its translation: CASSQGAGLGTDTQYF.

The chain is built from TRBV7-2 and TRBJ2-2, with D perhaps TRBD2 (7 bases). The CDR3 is 16 residues long. Germline lookup yields CDR1 SGHTA and CDR2 FQGNSA. V lost 5 bases to trimming and J lost 6 bases, with 19 bases between them. The CDR3 coding sequence is TGTGCCAGCAGCGCCAGGGGCGGGGGATTAGCCGGGGAGCTGTTTTTT. Its translation is CASSARGGGLAGELFF.

On this clonotype itself: The junction does not match germline at one end; this may be a read error. For the CDR3, the DNA is TGTGCCAGCATCGAACAGGGGGTGAAGACTGAAGCTTTCTTT. Translated, it gives CASIEQGVKTEAFF. V is TRBV12-3 or TRBV12-4 and J is TRBJ1-1; TRBD1 matches at 8 bases. The CDR3 extends over 14 amino acids.

The rearrangement links TRBV6-8 to TRBJ1-2, with 7 bases that match TRBD1. This CDR3 region has 14 residues. V lost 6 bases, J lost 7 bases, and 11 bases stayed unmatched. Germline CDR1 is MNHGY and CDR2 is SAAAGT. The CDR3 region is CASRRPDRAGGYTF. Here the CDR3 DNA reads TGTGCCAGCAGGCGCCCCGACAGGGCTGGTGGCTACACCTTC.

There are many counts of this clonotype. The rearrangement links TRBV7-2 to TRBJ1-5, with D perhaps TRBD1 (5 bases). Germline V gives CDR1 SGHTA, CDR2 FQGNSA. The CDR3 totals 14 residues. Deletions cut 5 bases from V and 9 bases from J, with 17 bases between. The CDR3 protein is CASSADSEYRPQHF. The CDR3 DNA reads as TGTGCCAGCAGCGCCGACAGCGAATATCGGCCCCAGCATTTT.

The rearrangement joins TRBV6-6 to TRBJ2-2, with 10 bases fitting TRBD2. The V gene's germline CDR1 is MNHNY and CDR2 SVGAGI (reference sequence). After removal of 1 base from V and 0 bases from J, the junction contained 2 bases not matched to a gene. There are 17 residues in the CDR3. As DNA, the CDR3 is TGTGCCAGCAGTTACTTCCTAGCGGGGGCGAACACCGGGGAGCTGTTTTTT. This encodes CASSYFLAGANTGELFF.

The CDR3 is CSARATGQDGYTF. CDR3 DNA sequence: TGCAGTGCTAGGGCGACAGGGCAGGATGGCTACACCTTC. This sequence joins TRBV20-1 and TRBJ1-2, with 7 nucleotides matching TRBD1. CDR3 length: 13 residues. V shed 3 bases, J shed 6 bases, and the junction held 7 bases outside the gene matches. CDR1 is DFQATT and CDR2 is SNEGSKA in the germline V gene (reference sequence).

This clonotype was seen at least ten times. The rearrangement uses TRBV12-3 or TRBV12-4 and TRBJ2-7, with TRBD1 as a possible D gene (5 bases). This CDR3 is built from 13 residues. Trimming took 1 base from V and 4 from J, leaving 8 bases between them. CDR3 in amino acids: CASSLGQLYEQYF. CDR3 nucleotides: TGTGCCAGCAGTTTAGGACAGCTTTACGAGCAGTACTTC.

This clonotype was observed many times. The chain recombines TRBV11-2 with TRBJ2-5; 7 positions match TRBD1. CDR3 length: 15 amino acids. Germline-derived CDR1 and CDR2 are SGHAT and FQNNGV. J was trimmed by 4 bases and V by 1 base; bases with no gene match: 6. CDR3 sequence (DNA): TGTGCCAGCAGCTTAGTTGGGGCAGGGGGAGAGACCCAGTACTTC. This gives the protein CASSLVGAGGETQYF.

A few counts support this clonotype. The chain employs TRBV18 and TRBJ1-4, with a possible D match to TRBD1 (6 bases). Germline V CDR1 and CDR2: KGHSH, LQKENI. Trimming removed 0 bases from V and 5 bases from J, with 19 bases in between. The CDR3 loop spans 18 amino acids. In nucleotides, the CDR3 is TGTGCCAGCTCACCACCGAAATACTTCGGGGGGCCGAATGAAAAACTGTTTTTT. It translates to CASSPPKYFGGPNEKLFF.

This clonotype was seen only a few times. The J gene is TRBJ1-6, the V gene TRBV7-2; D might be TRBD1 (5 bases). The CDR3 has 13 amino acids. Germline lookup yields CDR1 SGHTA and CDR2 FQGNSA. The ends were cut back, 5 bases at V and 8 bases at J, with 10 bases in the middle. The CDR3 coding sequence is TGTGCCAGCAGCCCCCGACAGTATTCACCCCTCCACTTT. The encoded protein is CASSPRQYSPLHF.

This clonotype was counted many times. The chain uses TRBV6-2 or TRBV6-3 and TRBJ1-2; D call uncertain. Trimming removed 4 bases from V and 6 bases from J, with 6 bases in between. From germline, CDR1 is MNHEY and CDR2 SVGEGT. The CDR3 is 11 residues long. The CDR3 sequence: CASSFGHGYTF. CDR3 nucleotide sequence: TGTGCCAGCAGTTTCGGTCATGGCTACACCTTC.

In this sample, this clonotype turned up many times. The rearrangement joins TRBV12-5 to TRBJ2-3, with a tentative D call TRBD1 (5 bases). The CDR3 consists of 13 residues. V lost 7 bases and J lost 1, with 9 bases in between. CDR1 is LGHNT and CDR2 is FRNRAP in the germline V gene. DNA for the CDR3: TGTGCTAGTGAGGGGCGAGGCACAGATACGCAGTATTTT. It encodes CASEGRGTDTQYF.

This chain connects TRBV6-5 to TRBJ2-5; the D is unclear. V lost 2 bases and J 2 bases, leaving 9 bases between the germline ends. CDR3 length: 14 amino acids. From germline, CDR1 is MNHEY and CDR2 SVGAGI. The CDR3 coding sequence is TGTGCCAGCAGTTACAATTCCGCACAAGAGACCCAGTACTTC. This sequence encodes CASSYNSAQETQYF.

In this sample, this clonotype turned up many times. The rearrangement links TRBV7-3 to TRBJ1-2, with D perhaps TRBD1 (5 bases). CDR3 length equals 15 residues. V shed 5 bases and J shed 4 bases, with 17 bases lying between them. Looked up from germline, CDR1 is SGHTA and CDR2 is FQGTGA. The CDR3 DNA follows: TGTGCCAGCAGCCCCGGGGCTAACCCGGCCTATGGCTACACCTTC. It specifies CASSPGANPAYGYTF.

This clonotype was detected once. The gene calls are TRBV5-1 and TRBJ2-1, with D perhaps TRBD1 or TRBD2 (7 bases each). V gave up 4 bases and J gave up 8 bases, with 13 bases separating them. This CDR3 spans 13 amino acids. In germline, CDR1 is SGHRS, CDR2 YFSETQ. The CDR3 spells CASSSGDSYEQFF. The CDR3 DNA follows: TGCGCCAGCAGCAGCGGGGACAGCTATGAGCAGTTCTTC.

The V gene is TRBV11-2, the J gene TRBJ2-2; possible D gene TRBD1, 6 bases. V shed 5 bases and J shed 2 bases, with 18 bases lying between them. The CDR3 extends over 17 amino acids. Germline V lookup: CDR1 SGHAT, CDR2 FQNNGV. The DNA of the CDR3 is TGTGCCAGCAGCCCAATATGGCGGACAGCTAACACCGGGGAGCTGTTTTTT. It encodes CASSPIWRTANTGELFF.

The chain is built from TRBV18 and TRBJ2-1; a possible D gene is TRBD1 (6 bases). There are 13 residues in the CDR3. Between the trimmed V and J ends, which lost 3 bases and 8 bases, there was a span of 11 bases. Germline lookup yields CDR1 KGHSH and CDR2 LQKENI. The CDR3 here is CASSPGAGDEQFF. The CDR3 DNA is TGTGCCAGCTCACCGGGGGCCGGGGATGAGCAGTTCTTC.

In its sample, this clonotype was seen a few times. The gene calls are TRBV12-3 or TRBV12-4 and TRBJ1-2; D might be TRBD1 (6 bases). V lost 5 bases and J lost 5, with 15 bases in between. CDR3 size: 14 residues. CDR3 nucleotides: TGTGCCAGCAGTCAGGGGTTTCGGGCGTATGGCTACACCTTC. The encoded protein is CASSQGFRAYGYTF.